These 20 T cell receptor beta chains were all obtained from the same sample, sequenced in a study of CD8 T cells in ankylosing spondylitis. TCRdb re-called the 5' RACE reads through MiXCR, storing one row per CDR3 protein. The sample carries roughly 220,000 distinct CDR3 sequences, roughly 10% recorded once. Source material: blood, either unsorted or a sorted T cell fraction (not recorded which). The receptor source for this set is a male donor with ankylosing spondylitis or in good health (not recorded which).

Here the CDR3 reads CASRTGGTDTQYF. CDR3 bases: TGTGCCTCCCGGACAGGGGGTACAGATACGCAGTATTTT. The V gene is TRBV28, the J gene TRBJ2-3, with 10 nucleotides matching TRBD1. Per germline, CDR1 MDHEN and CDR2 SYDVKM. Germline trimming cut 11 bases from V and 3 bases from J; bases unmatched to any gene: 5. The CDR3 loop spans 13 amino acids.

The rearrangement links TRBV6-5 to TRBJ1-3, with TRBD1 matching 7 bases. Germline CDR1 reads MNHEY; CDR2 reads SVGAGI. The CDR3 extends over 16 amino acids. The trim removed 0 bases at V and 4 bases at J, leaving 6 bases unmatched. CDR3 bases: TGTGCCAGCAGTTACTCGAGCGGGACAGTAGGAAACACCATATATTTT. This translates into CASSYSSGTVGNTIYF.

At least ten counts were recorded for this clonotype. The chain is built from TRBV5-6 and TRBJ2-7, with D perhaps TRBD2 (5 bases). Germline V CDR1 and CDR2: SGHDT, YYEEEE. Trimming took off 4 bases at V and 6 bases at J, with 11 bases between the two ends. This CDR3 region has 12 residues. CDR3 sequence: CASSPASREQYF. DNA of the CDR3: TGTGCCAGCAGCCCGGCTAGCCGCGAGCAGTACTTC.

The rearrangement links TRBV28 to TRBJ2-3; D might be TRBD1 (5 bases). The CDR3 sequence is 15 residues long. Per the germline V gene, CDR1 is MDHEN and CDR2 is SYDVKM. Trimming shortened V by 11 bases and J by 1 base, and 19 bases separated the two germline ends. The CDR3 reads CAHSRDGGRTDTQYF. DNA for the CDR3: TGTGCCCACAGCAGGGATGGCGGTCGCACAGATACGCAGTATTTT.

This clonotype came up many times. The chain employs TRBV20-1 and TRBJ2-2, with 8 bases lining up with TRBD1. Trimming cost V 6 bases and J 0 bases; bases outside gene matches: 6. CDR3 length: 15 amino acids. Germline values: CDR1 DFQATT, CDR2 SNEGSKA (reference sequence). The CDR3 DNA reads TGCAGTGCAGAATACAGGGGGTCGAACACCGGGGAGCTGTTTTTT. As protein: CSAEYRGSNTGELFF.

In its sample, this clonotype was seen a few times. The rearrangement joins TRBV7-2 to TRBJ2-7; D remains unclear. With 3 bases removed from V and 3 bases from J, the gap between germline ends came to 9 bases. The CDR3 totals 13 residues. Per the germline V gene, CDR1 is SGHTA and CDR2 is FQGNSA. CDR3 DNA sequence: TGTGCCAGCAGCTTGGACGGTAACTACGAGCAGTACTTC. Amino acid sequence: CASSLDGNYEQYF.

The chain links TRBV18 to TRBJ2-6, with D tentatively TRBD1 (5 bases). The CDR3 runs 16 residues. V lost 7 bases and J 0 bases, leaving 13 bases between the germline ends. Germline V gives CDR1 KGHSH, CDR2 LQKENI. The CDR3 protein is CASFTGRSSGANVLTF. The CDR3 DNA follows: TGTGCCAGCTTCACAGGACGGAGCTCTGGGGCCAACGTCCTGACTTTC.

This clonotype was picked up many times. This rearrangement joins TRBV7-2 to TRBJ2-4; tentative D call: TRBD2 (6 bases). Trimming took off 2 bases at V and 5 bases at J, with 13 bases between the two ends. CDR1 and CDR2 (germline): SGHTA, FQGNSA. The CDR3 is 15 amino acids. CDR3 in DNA: TGTGCCAGCAGCTTAAAATCCGGAGGGGAAAACATTCAGTACTTC. Translating it yields CASSLKSGGENIQYF.

The sample holds many counts of this clonotype. The rearrangement joins TRBV24-1 to TRBJ1-2; D gene ambiguous. Trimming pared 0 bases from V and 11 bases from J, leaving 3 bases between. CDR1 is KGHDR and CDR2 is SFDVKD in the germline V gene. The CDR3 covers 10 residues. The CDR3 here is CATSDLRYTF. The CDR3 DNA follows: TGTGCCACCAGTGATTTGAGGTACACCTTC.

This clonotype occurred many times. V usage is TRBV12-3 or TRBV12-4 and J usage is TRBJ1-1, with D perhaps matching TRBD1 (6 bases). V was cut by 6 bases and J by 1 base, with 12 bases left in between. The CDR3 spans 14 residues. For the CDR3, the DNA is TGTGCCAGCAGCTACGGACAGCCGAACACTGAAGCTTTCTTT. It encodes CASSYGQPNTEAFF.

The sample holds many counts of this clonotype. V usage is TRBV30 and J usage is TRBJ2-1, with 8 bases that match TRBD2. There are 14 residues in the CDR3. Germline CDR1 is GTSNPN and CDR2 is SVGIG (reference sequence). Losses at the gene ends were 3 bases for V and 8 bases for J; bases not matched to a gene: 9. CDR3 DNA: TGTGCCTGGAGCCGAGGGACTAGGGTTGATGAGCAGTTCTTC. Amino acids: CAWSRGTRVDEQFF.

This clonotype was found many times. The chain joins TRBV7-9 to TRBJ1-3, with D hard to call. Trimming shortened V by 5 bases and J by 6 bases, and 8 bases separated the two germline ends. The CDR3 consists of 12 residues. Germline lookup yields CDR1 SEHNR and CDR2 FQNEAQ (reference sequence). Here the CDR3 reads CASSLVINTIYF. The DNA of the CDR3 is TGTGCCAGCAGCCTGGTTATAAACACCATATATTTT.

This clonotype was counted a few times. J is TRBJ2-1 and V is TRBV7-2; D might be TRBD2 (6 bases). The CDR3 spans 16 residues. Germline CDR1 reads SGHTA; CDR2 reads FQGNSA. Trimming cost V 1 base and J 9 bases, with 19 bases left between them. Written as DNA, the CDR3 is TGTGCCAGCAGCTTAGGGTGGGACCCTAAGGAGGGTGAGCAGTTCTTC. This codes for CASSLGWDPKEGEQFF.

This clonotype was detected ten times or more. This rearrangement joins TRBV7-9 to TRBJ2-2, with 12 bases matching TRBD1. Germline V lookup: CDR1 SEHNR, CDR2 FQNEAQ (reference sequence). V was pared by 6 bases and J by 4 bases, with 3 bases of the junction left unmatched. This CDR3 is built from 15 residues. CDR3 sequence: CASRGTGGFTGELFF. CDR3 DNA: TGTGCCAGCAGGGGGACAGGGGGCTTCACCGGGGAGCTGTTTTTT.

The genes are TRBV12-3 or TRBV12-4 and TRBJ1-2; D gene uncertain. The CDR3 has 18 amino acids. Trimming stripped 6 bases from V and 1 base from J, with 24 bases between. This CDR3 is CASSRGEEGRTRNYGYTF. CDR3 nucleotide sequence: TGTGCCAGCAGCCGGGGTGAAGAGGGTAGGACCCGTAACTATGGCTACACCTTC.

This clonotype was observed a handful of times. V usage is TRBV5-1 and J usage is TRBJ2-7; D tentatively reads TRBD1 or TRBD2 (6 bases each). This CDR3 region has 17 residues. The germline V and J ends were trimmed by 3 bases and 3 bases, with 22 bases remaining between them. Germline V gene data show CDR1 as SGHRS and CDR2 as YFSETQ. DNA for the CDR3: TGCGCCAGCAGCTGGGGGCCGGTGAGTAGCGGACTCTACGAGCAGTACTTC. Amino acids: CASSWGPVSSGLYEQYF. Full variable domain (missing parts from reference TRBV5-1 and TRBJ2-7): KAGVTQTPRYLIKTRGQQVTLSCSPISGHRSVSWYQQTPGQGLQFLFEYFSETQRNKGNFPGRFSGRQFSNSRSEMNVSTLELGDSALYLCASSWGPVSSGLYEQYFGPGTRLTVT.

In this sample, this clonotype turned up many times. The rearrangement joins TRBV5-1 to TRBJ2-6; D is undetermined. V lost 0 bases and J lost 0, with 4 bases in between. From germline, CDR1 is SGHRS and CDR2 YFSETQ. The CDR3 contains 15 residues. This chain's CDR3 is CASSLDTSGANVLTF. In DNA, the CDR3 is TGCGCCAGCAGCTTGGACACCTCTGGGGCCAACGTCCTGACTTTC.

This clonotype was detected ten times or more. The chain links TRBV18 to TRBJ1-2, with D possibly TRBD1 on 6 matching bases. With 2 bases removed from V and 4 bases from J, the gap between germline ends came to 14 bases. Germline V lookup: CDR1 KGHSH, CDR2 LQKENI. This CDR3 region has 15 residues. In DNA form, the CDR3 reads TGTGCCAGCTCACCATCTCAGGGGACTCCCTATGGCTACACCTTC. Amino acids: CASSPSQGTPYGYTF.

This clonotype was seen ten or more times. V usage is TRBV5-1 and J usage is TRBJ2-3; 7 bases agree with TRBD1. The germline V gene has CDR1 SGHRS and CDR2 YFSETQ. This CDR3 is built from 15 residues. With V trimmed by 1 base and J by 4 bases, 6 bases remained unmatched. CDR3 DNA sequence: TGCGCCAGCAGCTTGCCACAGGGGATCGCAGATACGCAGTATTTT. Translation gives CASSLPQGIADTQYF. The full variable domain, rest sourced from reference TRBV5-1 and TRBJ2-3, is KAGVTQTPRYLIKTRGQQVTLSCSPISGHRSVSWYQQTPGQGLQFLFEYFSETQRNKGNFPGRFSGRQFSNSRSEMNVSTLELGDSALYLCASSLPQGIADTQYFGPGTRLTVL.

This clonotype was seen at least ten times. The V call is TRBV7-2, the J call TRBJ2-1, with a tentative D call TRBD2 (7 bases). Trimming took off 4 bases at V and 4 bases at J, with 14 bases between the two ends. CDR3 length: 15 residues. Germline V CDR1 and CDR2: SGHTA, FQGNSA. The CDR3 reads CASSSRGLVYNEQFF. In DNA, the CDR3 is TGTGCCAGCAGCTCGCGGGGGCTCGTTTACAATGAGCAGTTCTTC.